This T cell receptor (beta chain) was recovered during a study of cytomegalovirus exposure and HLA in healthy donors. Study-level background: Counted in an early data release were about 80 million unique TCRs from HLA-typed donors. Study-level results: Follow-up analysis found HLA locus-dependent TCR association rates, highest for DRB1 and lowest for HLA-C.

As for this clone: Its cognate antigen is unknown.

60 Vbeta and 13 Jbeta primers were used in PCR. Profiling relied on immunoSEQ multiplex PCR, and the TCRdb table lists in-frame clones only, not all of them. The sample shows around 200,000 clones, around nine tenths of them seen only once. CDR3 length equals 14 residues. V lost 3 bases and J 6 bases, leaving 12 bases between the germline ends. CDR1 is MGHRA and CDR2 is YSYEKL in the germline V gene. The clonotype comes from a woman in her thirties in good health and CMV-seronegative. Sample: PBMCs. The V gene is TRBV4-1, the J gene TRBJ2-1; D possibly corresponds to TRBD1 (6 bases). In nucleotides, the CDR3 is TGCGCCAGCAGCCAGGACAGTAGAGGCAATGAGCAGTTCTTC. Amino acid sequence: CASSQDSRGNEQFF.